The present entry profiles one T cell receptor beta chain with its context. The antigen it binds to is not known. Nothing much larger sits one base from this clone, and base qualities are not available. Systemically healthy Caucasian individuals from Russia, 35 to 40 in total and aged roughly 6 to 90 years, were included as donors. Around 10 milliliters of peripheral blood were drawn from each donor into EDTA-treated Vacutainer tubes. Ficoll-Paque density-gradient centrifugation was used to isolate PBMCs, with at least 6.5 million obtained per sample. Trizol reagent was used to extract total RNA from PBMCs, with at least 5.5 micrograms per sample. Naive CD45RAhigh/CD27high T cell percentages were measured by flow cytometry on a PBMC aliquot from every donor. The source of the sample is a study of blood T cells in healthy people across ages (dated by TCRdb to between 2014 and 2016). For the study in its entirety: In model experiments, roughly one uniquely barcoded TCR beta cDNA molecule per two T cells was captured by template switching. The study measured age-related changes in TCR beta repertoire diversity using deep sequencing normalized with unique cDNA molecular identifiers. Four age groups were formed from the donors: young (average approximately 15 years), middle-aged (around 39), aged (62) and long-lived (around 82). To avoid experimental bias, donors of different ages were distributed randomly across sequencing lanes. The study analyzed two additional independent replicas of 1 million unique cDNA reads from the same blood draw for two donors, one aged 18 to 29 and one aged 80 or older.

Beyond this particular receptor, the publication reports: The CMV infection status of donors was not known, potentially confounding age-related changes in expanded clonotypes. As age increased, observed TCR beta diversity per million T cells dropped in a roughly linear way, and a significant reduction was already evident by age roughly 40. Conclusive comparison of naive and antigen-experienced compartments was prevented by the profiling of bulk unsorted PBMCs. Observed TCR beta diversity correlated strongly with the percentage of naive T cells measured by flow cytometry. Estimates of total diversity based on one million sequenced T cells were regarded as lower bounds and as underestimates. Compared with the aged group, more naive CD4+ T cells, fewer expanded clones and increased TCR diversity were shown by the long-lived group, suggesting age selection.

Measured from the cysteine to the phenylalanine, the CDR3 is 15 residues long. Just CDR3 DNA is preserved here, 45 bases in frame from base 1. V and J are truncated by 3 bases and 2 bases respectively, leaving an intervening sequence of 14 bases. As encoded in the germline V gene, CDR1 is MDHEN while CDR2 is SYDVKM. Receptor libraries were prepared by 5' RACE. The sequencer was an Illumina HiSeq 2500. The second PCR ran for about 6 to 11 cycles and used a J-beta primer mix along with a sample-barcoded 5' primer. Each TCR beta cDNA molecule received a unique molecular identifier from a template-switch 5' adaptor carrying 12 random nucleotides. Each sample yielded at least 3 million CDR3-containing paired-end reads. The Mint cDNA synthesis kit, primed by a TRBC-specific oligonucleotide, was used to synthesize first-strand cDNA from all RNA. All cDNA was treated with uracil-DNA glycosylase and then went through a first 18-cycle PCR with the universal primers M1SS and BC2_uni_R. The authors processed their data as follows. For normalization, 1 million high-quality reads were randomly selected from each sample, with every read carrying a distinct molecular identifier. Instead of being binned into consensus sequences, reads with shared molecular identifiers were discarded. MiTCR, with a Q25 quality threshold and the strictest error-elimination algorithm, was used for CDR3 identification, clonotype clustering and error correction. A nonparametric unseen species model using Euler transformation provided a lower-bound estimate of total TCR beta diversity. TCRdb reworked the public reads: Q25 trimming with fastp, MiXCR clone assembly, productive beta chains retained. Rows are unified per CDR3 protein, each entry keeping the most common DNA and genes. The V and J calls reflect TCRdb's pipeline rather than the authors' work. Within this sample are about 1,500,000 distinct CDR3 sequences, with roughly 27% of them counted one time only. The ten largest clones represent 7.7% of the sample.

The rearranged chain carries TRBV28 and TRBJ2-7; TRBD2 is perhaps the D gene, given 7 matching bases. This clonotype was obtained from a woman younger than 45 in good health. Sequenced: blood. Here is the DNA: TGTGCCAGCAGTTTGGGGGGGGCAATAGCCTACGAGCAGTACTTC. It codes for CASSLGGAIAYEQYF. When the CDR3 is completed using the reference TRBV28 and TRBJ2-7 genes on either side, the full variable domain is DVKVTQSSRYLVKRTGEKVFLECVQDMDHENMFWYRQDPGLGLRLIYFSYDVKMKEKGDIPEGYSVSREKKERFSLILESASTNQTSMYLCASSLGGAIAYEQYFGPGTRLTVT.